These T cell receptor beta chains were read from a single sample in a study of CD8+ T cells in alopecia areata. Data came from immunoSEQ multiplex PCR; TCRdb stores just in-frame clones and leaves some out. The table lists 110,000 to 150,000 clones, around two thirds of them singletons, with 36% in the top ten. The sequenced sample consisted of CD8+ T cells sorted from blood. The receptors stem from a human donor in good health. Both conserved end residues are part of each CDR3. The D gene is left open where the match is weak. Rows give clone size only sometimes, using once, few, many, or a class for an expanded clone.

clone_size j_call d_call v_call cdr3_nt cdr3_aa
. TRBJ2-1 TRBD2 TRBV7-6 TGTGCCAGCAGTCTACGACTTGGGGGGGATGAGCAGTTCTTC CASSLRLGGDEQFF
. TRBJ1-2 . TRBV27 TGTGCCAGCAGTTTGTCCCGGACTAACTATGGCTACACCTTC CASSLSRTNYGYTF
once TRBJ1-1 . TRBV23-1 TGCGCCAGCATTAGGGGTAACACTGAAGCTTTCTTT CASIRGNTEAFF
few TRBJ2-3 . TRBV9 TGTGCCAGCAGCCCCGCCCGGACCCTCACAGATACGCAGTATTTT CASSPARTLTDTQYF
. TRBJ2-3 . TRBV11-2 TGTGCCAGCAGCTTATGGAAGACTAGCACAGATACGCAGTATTTT CASSLWKTSTDTQYF
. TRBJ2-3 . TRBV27 TGTGCCAGCAAAAGTGACTCCGCAGATACGCAGTATTTT CASKSDSADTQYF
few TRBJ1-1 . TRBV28 TGTGCCAGCAGCCAATACACTGAAGCTTTCTTT CASSQYTEAFF
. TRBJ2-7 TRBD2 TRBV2 TGTGCCGCCCGACTAGCGGAACCCTACGAGCAGTACTTC CAARLAEPYEQYF
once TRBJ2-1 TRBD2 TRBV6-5 TGTGCCAGCAGTTATGGGGCGGGAGGGCCTAATGAGCAGTTCTTC CASSYGAGGPNEQFF
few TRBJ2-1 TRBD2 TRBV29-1 TGCGTAACTAGCGGGAGTCCTACCTCCTACAATGAGCAGTTCTTC CVTSGSPTSYNEQFF
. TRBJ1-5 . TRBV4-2 TGTGCCAGCAGCCAAGAGAAACGGCAGCCCCAGCATTTT CASSQEKRQPQHF
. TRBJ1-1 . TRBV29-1 TGCAGCGTTTGGGGCGAGTTCACTGAAGCTTTCTTT CSVWGEFTEAFF
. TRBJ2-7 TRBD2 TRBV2 TGTGCCAGCAGTTCGGCGGGAGGTTCGATATACGAGCAGTACTTC CASSSAGGSIYEQYF
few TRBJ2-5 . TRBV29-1 TGCAGCGTCCTTTCGGGGGCAATTAGAGAGACCCAGTACTTC CSVLSGAIRETQYF
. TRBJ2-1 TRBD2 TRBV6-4 TGTGCCAGCAGTGACACCGGGACTAGCGACGAGCAGTTCTTC CASSDTGTSDEQFF
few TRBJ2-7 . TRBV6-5 TGTGCCAGCAGGGAGTCCTACGAGCAGTACTTC CASRESYEQYF
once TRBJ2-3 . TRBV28 TGTGCCAGCAGGCAACCGGGGCTGAGCACAGATACGCAGTATTTT CASRQPGLSTDTQYF
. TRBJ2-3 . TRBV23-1 TGCGCCAGCAGTCAAAGGATGGGCATCTTGCTTGATACGCAGTATTTT CASSQRMGILLDTQYF
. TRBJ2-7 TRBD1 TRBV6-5 TGTGCCAGCAGATCCGGGACAGCCTACGAGCAGTACTTC CASRSGTAYEQYF
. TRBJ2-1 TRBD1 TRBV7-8 TGTGCCAGCAGCACGGACAGGGGGGACGATGAGCAGTTCTTC CASSTDRGDDEQFF
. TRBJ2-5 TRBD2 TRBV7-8 TGTGCCAGCCAGCAGGGTAGCGGGGCGGCGGAGACCCAGTACTTC CASQQGSGAAETQYF
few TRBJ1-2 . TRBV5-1 TGCGCCAGCAGCTTGTCGTTTACCTCGAACTATGGCTACACCTTC CASSLSFTSNYGYTF
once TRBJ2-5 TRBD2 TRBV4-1 TGCGCCAGCAGCCAAGCCAACGGACTAGCGGGAGGGTCGGAGACCCAGTACTTC CASSQANGLAGGSETQYF
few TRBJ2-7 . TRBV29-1 TGCAGCGTGGCCTACAGGGAGGGGCAGTACTTC CSVAYREGQYF
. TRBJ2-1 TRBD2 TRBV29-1 TGCAGCGTTGTCGGGACTAGCGGCACGTACAATGAGCAGTTCTTC CSVVGTSGTYNEQFF
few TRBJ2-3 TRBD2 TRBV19 TGTGCCAGTAGCTCGATACCCGGGGGGACCACAGATACGCAGTATTTT CASSSIPGGTTDTQYF
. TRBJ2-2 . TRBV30 TGTGCCTGGAGTTACGGGGTTACCACCGGGGAGCTGTTTTTT CAWSYGVTTGELFF
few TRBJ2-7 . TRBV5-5 TGTGCCAGCAGCTTGTACGGCGGCGGCTACGAGCAGTACTTC CASSLYGGGYEQYF
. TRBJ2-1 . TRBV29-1 TGCAGCGTTGATAGTCGGGACTACAATGAGCAGTTCTTC CSVDSRDYNEQFF
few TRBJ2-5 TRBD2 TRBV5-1 TGCGCCAGCAGCTTACCCACCCTCGCTAGCGGGAGAGGCCCACAAGAGACCCAGTACTTC CASSLPTLASGRGPQETQYF
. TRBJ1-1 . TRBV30 TGTGCCTGGAGTGAAGTGGGGGCTTCTGAAGCTTTCTTT CAWSEVGASEAFF
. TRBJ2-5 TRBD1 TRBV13 TGTGCCAGCAGCTCCCGGGACAGTCAAGAGACCCAGTACTTC CASSSRDSQETQYF